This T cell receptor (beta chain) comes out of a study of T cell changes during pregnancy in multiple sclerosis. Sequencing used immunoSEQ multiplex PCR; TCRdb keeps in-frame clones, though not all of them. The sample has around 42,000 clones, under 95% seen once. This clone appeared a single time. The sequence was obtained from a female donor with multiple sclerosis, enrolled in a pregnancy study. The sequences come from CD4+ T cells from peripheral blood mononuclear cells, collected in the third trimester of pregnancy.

The CDR3 bases are TGTGCCAGCAGCTTATCGACAGGGGGATATGGCTACACCTTC. Translating gives CASSLSTGGYGYTF. V and J are TRBV7-9 and TRBJ1-2, with 9 bases matching TRBD1. This CDR3 contains 14 residues. Germline V gives CDR1 SEHNR, CDR2 FQNEAQ (reference sequence). The trim removed 2 bases at V and 5 bases at J, leaving 3 bases unmatched.